The 13 T cell receptor beta chains given below trace back to one sample, sequenced in a study of blood T cell repertoires in COVID-19. The table came from immunoSEQ multiplex PCR; TCRdb's copy has only in-frame clones and leaves some out. The table shows roughly 70,000 clones, with 85% to 90% occurring only once. The specimen sequenced was peripheral blood. The source of these receptors is a woman older than 75 with active COVID-19.

The chain couples TRBV28 to TRBJ2-3; a possible D gene is TRBD1 (6 bases). Germline CDR1 reads MDHEN; CDR2 reads SYDVKM. This CDR3 is built from 13 residues. The V and J ends lost 7 bases and 0 bases respectively, with 8 bases between them. This CDR3 is CASKDSSTDTQYF. For the CDR3, the DNA is TGTGCCAGCAAGGACAGCAGCACAGATACGCAGTATTTT. Combining the CDR3 with reference TRBV28 and TRBJ2-3 gives the whole variable domain DVKVTQSSRYLVKRTGEKVFLECVQDMDHENMFWYRQDPGLGLRLIYFSYDVKMKEKGDIPEGYSVSREKKERFSLILESASTNQTSMYLCASKDSSTDTQYFGPGTRLTVL.

J is TRBJ2-7 and V is TRBV5-1; TRBD1 matches 11 bases. V trimming: 0 bases; J trimming: 4 bases; junction bases outside the gene matches: 3. The CDR3 loop spans 15 amino acids. Germline V gives CDR1 SGHRS, CDR2 YFSETQ. This CDR3 reads CASSLDGQGAYEQYF. The CDR3 DNA is TGCGCCAGCAGCTTGGACGGACAGGGGGCATACGAGCAGTACTTC.

V usage is TRBV6-1 and J usage is TRBJ2-1; D may be TRBD2 (5 bases). The CDR3 runs 13 residues. Germline CDR1 reads MNHNS; CDR2 reads SASEGT. V was trimmed by 2 bases and J by 9 bases, leaving 11 bases between them. The CDR3 DNA sequence: TGTGCCAGCAGTGAATACGAGGGAAGTGAGCAGTTCTTC. Its protein product is CASSEYEGSEQFF.

CDR3 coding DNA: TGTGCCAGCAGTTACCCGGTGGTAGCGGGGCAAGAGACCCAGTACTTC. Protein sequence: CASSYPVVAGQETQYF. The chain couples TRBV28 to TRBJ2-5; 8 nucleotides match TRBD2. The V and J ends lost 4 bases and 2 bases, in that order; junction bases with no gene match: 9. The CDR3 has 16 amino acids. Germline CDR1 reads MDHEN; CDR2 reads SYDVKM.

The chain recombines TRBV7-9 with TRBJ1-1; no clear D gene. V lost 1 base and J 5 bases, leaving 8 bases between the germline ends. The CDR3 loop spans 13 amino acids. In germline, CDR1 is SEHNR, CDR2 FQNEAQ (reference sequence). CDR3 sequence reads: CASSLDVTTEAFF. The CDR3, as DNA: TGTGCCAGCAGCTTAGACGTGACAACTGAAGCTTTCTTT.

The chain has TRBV10-3 and TRBJ2-7; 8 bases fit TRBD2. The V segment lost 6 bases and the J segment 6 bases; nucleotides outside the gene matches: 10. From germline, CDR1 is ENHRY and CDR2 SYGVKD. The CDR3 is made up of 14 amino acids. CDR3 region: CAIRAGGPEGEQYF. CDR3 in DNA: TGTGCCATCAGGGCGGGAGGACCCGAGGGCGAGCAGTACTTC.

The CDR3 region is CASSFRRSGYGYTF. In DNA form, the CDR3 reads TGTGCCAGCAGTTTTAGACGGTCAGGGTATGGCTACACCTTC. The chain uses TRBV27 and TRBJ1-2; the D gene is possibly TRBD1 (5 bases). This CDR3 comprises 14 residues. CDR1 and CDR2 from the germline V gene are MNHEY and SMNVEV (reference sequence). V dropped 3 bases and J dropped 5 bases, with 13 bases sitting between them.

V is TRBV28 and J is TRBJ2-6; 11 bases match TRBD1. CDR1 MDHEN and CDR2 SYDVKM come from the germline V gene. The CDR3 contains 18 residues. Trimming cost V 6 bases and J 1 base; bases outside gene matches: 8. The CDR3 DNA sequence: TGTGCCAGCAGCCGGCCGGGACAGGGGGGTTCTGGGGCCAACGTCCTGACTTTC. Translating gives CASSRPGQGGSGANVLTF.

This clone was seen just once. The rearrangement joins TRBV4-3 to TRBJ2-3; 7 nucleotides line up with TRBD2. V gave up 1 base and J gave up 1 base; unmatched junction bases: 5. The CDR3 length is 16 residues. Germline CDR1 reads LGHNA; CDR2 reads YSLEER. CDR3 DNA: TGCGCCAGCAGCCAAGGTCTGGGGGGGGGCACAGATACGCAGTATTTT. Protein sequence: CASSQGLGGGTDTQYF.

The chain links TRBV7-3 to TRBJ2-7, with D perhaps matching TRBD2 (5 bases). This CDR3 comprises 14 residues. Between the trimmed V and J ends, which lost 5 bases and 5 bases, there was a span of 16 bases. The germline V gene has CDR1 SGHTA and CDR2 FQGTGA. This CDR3 is CASSQYRGKDEQYF. The CDR3 DNA sequence: TGTGCCAGCAGCCAATACCGAGGGAAGGACGAGCAGTACTTC.

The chain combines TRBV2 with TRBJ2-2, with 12 bases aligning to TRBD2. This CDR3 is built from 15 residues. Germline trimming cut 6 bases from V and 6 bases from J; bases unmatched to any gene: 5. The germline gives CDR1 SNHLY, CDR2 FYNNEI. The CDR3 nucleotides read TGTGCCAGCAGGGAACTAGCGGGAGGATCCGGGGAGCTGTTTTTT. Amino acid sequence: CASRELAGGSGELFF. The whole variable domain, remainder taken from reference TRBV2 and TRBJ2-2, is EPEVTQTPSHQVTQMGQEVILRCVPISNHLYFYWYRQILGQKVEFLVSFYNNEISEKSEIFDDQFSVERPDGSNFTLKIRSTKLEDSAMYFCASRELAGGSGELFFGEGSRLTVL.

This chain joins TRBV2 and TRBJ2-5; D is unresolved. V was pared by 7 bases and J by 0 bases, with 15 bases between. The CDR3 has 15 amino acids. Germline assignment: CDR1 SNHLY and CDR2 FYNNEI. DNA of the CDR3: TGTGCCAGCACTGAGAGAACTAAACACCAAGAGACCCAGTACTTC. Its protein product is CASTERTKHQETQYF. Using reference TRBV2 and TRBJ2-5 for the parts outside the CDR3, the full variable domain is EPEVTQTPSHQVTQMGQEVILRCVPISNHLYFYWYRQILGQKVEFLVSFYNNEISEKSEIFDDQFSVERPDGSNFTLKIRSTKLEDSAMYFCASTERTKHQETQYFGPGTRLLVL.

V and J are TRBV28 and TRBJ2-5, with D perhaps matching TRBD2 (5 bases). The V gene lost 5 bases and the J gene lost 0 bases, with 10 bases spanning the gap. The germline CDR1 and CDR2 sequences are MDHEN and SYDVKM. This CDR3 has 14 amino acids. The CDR3 protein is CASSGSGNQETQYF. CDR3 sequence (DNA): TGTGCCAGCAGTGGGTCGGGGAACCAAGAGACCCAGTACTTC.